A single sample is the source of the 20 T cell receptor beta chains below, sequenced in a study of blood T cell repertoires in COVID-19. Only in-frame clones appear in the TCRdb table, and some are missing; sequencing was by immunoSEQ multiplex PCR. The table shows 270,000 or so clones, with more than 70% occurring only once. The sample was PBMCs or T cells enriched from blood (not recorded which). Receptor source: a middle-aged woman with acute COVID-19.

The chain joins TRBV29-1 to TRBJ1-6; 7 nucleotides align to TRBD1. Per germline, CDR1 SQVTM and CDR2 ANQGSEA. The V segment lost 6 bases and the J segment 5 bases; nucleotides outside the gene matches: 7. This CDR3 comprises 14 residues. The DNA for the CDR3 is TGCAGCGTCCGAGCCGGGACAGATAATTCACCCCTCCACTTT. It is translated as CSVRAGTDNSPLHF.

The V call is TRBV7-2, the J call TRBJ2-1; D unresolved. The CDR3 spans 13 residues. From germline, CDR1 is SGHTA and CDR2 FQGNSA. Trimming shortened V by 4 bases and J by 4 bases, and 8 bases separated the two germline ends. CDR3 amino acids: CASSSQTYNEQFF. The CDR3 nucleotides read TGTGCCAGCAGCTCGCAGACTTACAATGAGCAGTTCTTC.

The V call is TRBV9, the J call TRBJ1-2; no clear D gene. Germline-derived CDR1 and CDR2 are SGDLS and YYNGEE. Trimming took 0 bases from V and 5 from J, leaving 11 bases between them. The CDR3 has 14 amino acids. In nucleotides, the CDR3 is TGTGCCAGCAGCGTAGGCGAACGCCCTTATGGCTACACCTTC. Its protein is CASSVGERPYGYTF.

This chain uses TRBV5-4 with TRBJ2-4; D might be TRBD2 (6 bases). V was pared by 4 bases and J by 4 bases, with 12 bases between. The CDR3 loop spans 14 amino acids. Germline V gene lookup returns CDR1 SGHNT and CDR2 YYREEE (reference sequence). The CDR3 reads CASSHGTEKNIQYF. The CDR3 nucleotides read TGTGCCAGCAGCCACGGGACTGAAAAAAACATTCAGTACTTC.

The chain couples TRBV12-5 to TRBJ1-1; D gene uncertain. Trimming removed 6 bases from V and 6 bases from J, with 11 bases in between. The CDR3 is 12 residues long. CDR1 is LGHNT, CDR2 FRNRAP, per germline. The CDR3 here is CASGLPPAEAFF. The CDR3 DNA reads TGTGCTAGTGGCCTACCCCCGGCTGAAGCTTTCTTT.

This sequence joins TRBV7-9 and TRBJ2-7; TRBD2 aligns across 10 bases. V shed 5 bases, J shed 7 bases, and the junction held 8 bases outside the gene matches. Germline loops: CDR1 SEHNR, CDR2 FQNEAQ (reference sequence). The CDR3 contains 14 residues. This chain's CDR3 is CASSPGTSVREQYF. The CDR3 DNA sequence: TGTGCCAGCAGCCCCGGGACTAGCGTAAGGGAGCAGTACTTC.

The CDR3 loop is CASTQGASGRTGTDTQYF. Written as DNA, the CDR3 is TGTGCCAGCACCCAGGGGGCTAGCGGGAGGACCGGCACAGATACGCAGTATTTT. J is TRBJ2-3 and V is TRBV27; 11 nucleotides match TRBD2. The CDR3 is 18 residues long. V lost 7 bases, J lost 1 base, and 13 bases stayed unmatched. Germline V gene lookup returns CDR1 MNHEY and CDR2 SMNVEV (reference sequence).

The sample holds one count of this clone. The chain couples TRBV3-1 (or the pseudogene TRBV3-2) to TRBJ2-2; 7 bases fit TRBD1. Germline trimming cut 1 base from V and 3 bases from J; bases unmatched to any gene: 8. This CDR3 has 17 residues. Germline-derived CDR1 and CDR2 are LGHDT and YNNKEL (reference sequence). In DNA, the CDR3 is TGTGCCAGCAGCCAAGGACGACAGGGCTTATACACCGGGGAGCTGTTTTTT. Protein: CASSQGRQGLYTGELFF.

The V and J genes are TRBV2 and TRBJ2-1; 7 bases are shared with TRBD1. CDR1 and CDR2 (germline): SNHLY, FYNNEI. CDR3 length: 14 residues. V lost 6 bases, J lost 6 bases, and 8 bases stayed unmatched. CDR3 amino acids: CASSPTGVRNEQFF. In nucleotides, the CDR3 is TGTGCCAGCAGCCCAACAGGGGTTCGCAATGAGCAGTTCTTC.

The CDR3 DNA follows: TGTGCCAGAAAAGGACTAGCGGGGGAGAATGCGCAGTATTTT. Translating it yields CARKGLAGENAQYF. The V and J genes are TRBV5-3 and TRBJ2-3, with 13 bases lining up with TRBD2. TRBV5-3 is marked as an open reading frame, function uncertain. After removal of 6 bases from V and 10 bases from J, the junction contained 8 bases not matched to a gene. The CDR3 contains 14 residues.

The CDR3 nucleotides are TGTGCCAGCAGCCGCATTCAGGGCTCCGATACGCAGTATTTT. Protein: CASSRIQGSDTQYF. The chain employs TRBV5-6 and TRBJ2-3; tentatively, D is TRBD1 (5 bases). CDR3 length equals 14 residues. Germline CDR1 reads SGHDT; CDR2 reads YYEEEE. Trimming stripped 4 bases from V and 6 bases from J, with 15 bases between.

This clone was detected once. This chain joins TRBV19 and TRBJ2-5; TRBD2 matches 7 bases. The CDR3 is 15 residues long. Germline CDR1 LNHDA, CDR2 SQIVND (reference sequence). V shed 5 bases, J shed 5 bases, and the junction held 11 bases outside the gene matches. CDR3 DNA: TGTGCCAGTAGTTGGGGGGGACCCCCTGGGGAGACCCAGTACTTC. Amino acid sequence: CASSWGGPPGETQYF.

The rearrangement links TRBV7-2 to TRBJ1-4; 9 bases align to TRBD1. The V gene's germline CDR1 is SGHTA and CDR2 FQGNSA. The CDR3 is 14 residues long. With 3 bases clipped from V and 7 bases from J, the junction kept 3 bases outside the gene matches. The CDR3 DNA reads TGTGCCAGCAGCTTTGGGACAGGGTTTGAAAAACTGTTTTTT. It codes for CASSFGTGFEKLFF.

The V gene is TRBV7-2, the J gene TRBJ2-3; D is possibly TRBD1 (6 bases). This CDR3 is built from 14 residues. Germline V gene sequence: CDR1 SGHTA, CDR2 FQGNSA. The V and J ends lost 5 bases and 1 base respectively, with 10 bases between them. This CDR3 is CASSPGAGTDTQYF. For the CDR3, the DNA is TGTGCCAGCAGCCCAGGGGCGGGCACAGATACGCAGTATTTT.

V and J are TRBV9 and TRBJ1-2; D is perhaps TRBD1 (6 bases). Germline V lookup: CDR1 SGDLS, CDR2 YYNGEE. CDR3 length equals 14 residues. Trimming removed 3 bases from V and 4 bases from J, with 13 bases in between. DNA of the CDR3: TGTGCCAGCAGCGCTACCGGGACACCCTATGGCTACACCTTC. It translates to CASSATGTPYGYTF. Complete variable domain (other parts from reference TRBV9 and TRBJ1-2): DSGVTQTPKHLITATGQRVTLRCSPRSGDLSVYWYQQSLDQGLQFLIQYYNGEERAKGNILERFSAQQFPDLHSELNLSSLELGDSALYFCASSATGTPYGYTFGSGTRLTVV.

This chain links TRBV2 with TRBJ1-1; 7 bases line up with TRBD1. This CDR3 has 14 residues. V lost 7 bases, J lost 2 bases, and 7 bases stayed unmatched. From germline, CDR1 is SNHLY and CDR2 FYNNEI. The CDR3 DNA reads as TGTGCCAGCAATTTACAGGGGATTAACACTGAAGCTTTCTTT. It specifies CASNLQGINTEAFF.

The chain recombines TRBV20-1 with TRBJ1-5; D not resolved. V was cut by 3 bases and J by 3 bases, with 15 bases left in between. Germline CDR1 DFQATT, CDR2 SNEGSKA (reference sequence). The CDR3 runs 15 residues. The CDR3 sequence: CSASGPTPSNQPQHF. The CDR3 DNA sequence: TGCAGTGCTAGTGGGCCAACCCCCTCCAATCAGCCCCAGCATTTT.

This chain uses TRBV5-1 with TRBJ2-3; the match to TRBD2 covers 7 bases. Germline trimming cut 0 bases from V and 4 bases from J; bases unmatched to any gene: 14. Germline V lookup: CDR1 SGHRS, CDR2 YFSETQ. The CDR3 has 18 amino acids. The CDR3 protein is CASSLAMGRGYVADTQYF. CDR3 DNA sequence: TGCGCCAGCAGCTTGGCCATGGGGCGGGGGTATGTCGCAGATACGCAGTATTTT.

This chain uses TRBV11-3 with TRBJ2-1; 9 bases agree with TRBD1. The V gene end was trimmed by 5 bases and the J gene end by 3 bases; junction bases not matched to a gene: 5. The CDR3 runs 15 residues. Germline CDR1 reads SGHNT; CDR2 reads YENEEA. CDR3 residues: CASSAGTGNYNEQFF. In nucleotides, the CDR3 is TGTGCCAGCAGCGCGGGGACAGGGAACTACAATGAGCAGTTCTTC.

The V gene is TRBV2, the J gene TRBJ2-1, with TRBD2 matching 7 bases. From germline, CDR1 is SNHLY and CDR2 FYNNEI. J was trimmed by 6 bases and V by 4 bases; bases with no gene match: 9. The CDR3 is 15 residues long. Written as DNA, the CDR3 is TGTGCCAGCAGTGCGCGAGCGGGAAGGATCAATGAGCAGTTCTTC. It yields the protein CASSARAGRINEQFF.